This T cell receptor beta chain was sequenced during a study of shared clonotypes between healthy human individuals. CD4+ cells were split into CD45RA+ naive and CD45RA-negative memory subsets. Splitting of each subset's genomic DNA was done evenly across several immunoSEQ plates. Method: immunoSEQ multiplex PCR; TCRdb's copy keeps in-frame clones and lacks some. This table has about 2.5 million clones, approximately 90% appearing once. J lost 8 bases, V lost 0 bases, and 6 bases had no gene match. Germline V gene data show CDR1 as SGDLS and CDR2 as YYNGEE. CDR3 size: 14 residues. The genes are TRBV9 and TRBJ2-3, with TRBD1 identical over 7 bases. This sequence originates from a man between 18 and 35 years old in good health. Some clones in this sample may be carry-over from other donors' samples. Sequenced: naive CD4+ T cells from PBMCs. Noted subset: CD45RA+ positively selected. The CDR3 DNA sequence: TGTGCCAGCAGCGTAGAAGGGGGCAAGCGTACGCAGTATTTT. Encoded protein: CASSVEGGKRTQYF.